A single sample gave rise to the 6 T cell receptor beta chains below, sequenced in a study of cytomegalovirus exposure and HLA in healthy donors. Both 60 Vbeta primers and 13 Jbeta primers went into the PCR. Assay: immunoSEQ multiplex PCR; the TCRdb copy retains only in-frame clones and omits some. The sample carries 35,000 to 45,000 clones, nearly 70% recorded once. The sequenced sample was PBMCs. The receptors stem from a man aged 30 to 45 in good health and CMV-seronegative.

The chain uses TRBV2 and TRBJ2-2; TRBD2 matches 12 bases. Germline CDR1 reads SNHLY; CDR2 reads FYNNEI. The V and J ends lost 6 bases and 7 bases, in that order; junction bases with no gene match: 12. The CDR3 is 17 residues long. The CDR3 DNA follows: TGTGCCAGCAGAAGGGGGCTAGCGGGGGGGATCGGCGGGGAGCTGTTTTTT. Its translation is CASRRGLAGGIGGELFF.

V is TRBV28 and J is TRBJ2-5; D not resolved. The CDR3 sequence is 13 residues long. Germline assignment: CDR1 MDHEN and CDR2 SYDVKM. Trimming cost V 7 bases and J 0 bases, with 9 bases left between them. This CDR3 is CASIGQYQETQYF. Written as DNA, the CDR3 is TGTGCCAGCATTGGTCAGTACCAAGAGACCCAGTACTTC. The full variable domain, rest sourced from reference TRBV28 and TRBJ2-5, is DVKVTQSSRYLVKRTGEKVFLECVQDMDHENMFWYRQDPGLGLRLIYFSYDVKMKEKGDIPEGYSVSREKKERFSLILESASTNQTSMYLCASIGQYQETQYFGPGTRLLVL.

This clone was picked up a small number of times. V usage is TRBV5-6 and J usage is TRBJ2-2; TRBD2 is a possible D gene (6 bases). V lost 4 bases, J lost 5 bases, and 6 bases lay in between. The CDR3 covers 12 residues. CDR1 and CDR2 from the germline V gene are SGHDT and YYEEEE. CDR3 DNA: TGTGCCAGCAGCCGGGGGACCGGGGAGCTGTTTTTT. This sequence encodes CASSRGTGELFF.

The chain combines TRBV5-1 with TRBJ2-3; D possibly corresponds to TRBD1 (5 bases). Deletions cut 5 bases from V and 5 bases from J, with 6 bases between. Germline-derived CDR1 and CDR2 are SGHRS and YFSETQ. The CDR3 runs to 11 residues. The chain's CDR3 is CASRGEDTQYF. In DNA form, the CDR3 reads TGCGCCAGCAGAGGGGAAGATACGCAGTATTTT.

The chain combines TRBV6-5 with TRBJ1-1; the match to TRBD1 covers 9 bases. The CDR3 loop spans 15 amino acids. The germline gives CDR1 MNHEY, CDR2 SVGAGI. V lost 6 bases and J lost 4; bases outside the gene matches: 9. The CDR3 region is CASRPITGGTTEAFF. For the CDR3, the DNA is TGTGCCAGCAGACCCATAACAGGGGGCACCACTGAAGCTTTCTTT.

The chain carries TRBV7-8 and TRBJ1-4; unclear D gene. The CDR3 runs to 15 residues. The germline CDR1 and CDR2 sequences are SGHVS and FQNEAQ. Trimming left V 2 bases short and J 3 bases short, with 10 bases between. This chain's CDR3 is CASSLSLAANEKLFF. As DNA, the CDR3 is TGTGCCAGCAGCTTAAGTCTGGCTGCTAATGAAAAACTGTTTTTT.